The rows below give T cell receptor beta chains drawn from one sample of a study of beta chain features in type 1 diabetes. Method: immunoSEQ multiplex PCR; TCRdb's copy keeps in-frame clones and lacks some. The profile covers about 260,000 clones, with around 65% appearing a single time and around 0.05% taken by the ten largest. The sequencing input was naive CD4+ T cells from blood. Source of these receptors: a man under 40 in good health. The CDR3 runs from the conserved cysteine through the conserved F or W. Fields, in order: J gene, D gene, CDR3 length, V gene, CDR3 DNA, CDR3 protein. D genes are given only for firm matches.

>TRBJ2-1|-|12|TRBV19
TGTGCCAGTAGTATAGAGGGCAATGAGCAGTTCTTC
CASSIEGNEQFF
>TRBJ1-1|-|13|TRBV29-1
TGCAGCGTTGTAGGACTCCGGGACACTGAAGCTTTCTTT
CSVVGLRDTEAFF
>TRBJ2-3|TRBD2|17|TRBV7-2
TGTGCCAGCAGCTTGACGGGACTAGCGATCCGCACAGATACGCAGTATTTT
CASSLTGLAIRTDTQYF
>TRBJ2-5|-|14|TRBV4-2
TGTGCCAGCAGCCAAGACCTTTTGGGAGAGACCCAGTACTTC
CASSQDLLGETQYF
>TRBJ2-7|-|16|TRBV18
TGTGCCAGCTCACCCTCGGGACTTCCCAGCTCCTACGAGCAGTACTTC
CASSPSGLPSSYEQYF
>TRBJ2-5|-|14|TRBV4-3
TGCGCCAGCAGTCTATCGGGGTCCGGGGAGACCCAGTACTTC
CASSLSGSGETQYF
>TRBJ1-3|-|17|TRBV30
TGTGCCTGGAGTGTACCATACGGCAGGAGCTCTGGAAACACCATATATTTT
CAWSVPYGRSSGNTIYF
>TRBJ2-3|TRBD2|15|TRBV5-1
TGCGCCAGCAGCTTCCCGCGGGGGACCACAGATACGCAGTATTTT
CASSFPRGTTDTQYF
>TRBJ2-7|TRBD2|16|TRBV15
TGTGCCACCAGCCCGAGGGGCCTAGCGGGGCGCTACGAGCAGTACTTC
CATSPRGLAGRYEQYF
>TRBJ2-7|-|14|TRBV7-9
TGTGCCAGCAGCTTTCTCGGGGCGACCTACGAGCAGTACTTC
CASSFLGATYEQYF
>TRBJ1-2|-|14|TRBV9
TGTGCCAGCAGCGCCCGGGACACGGGTCTTAAGTTCACCTTC
CASSARDTGLKFTF